This T cell receptor (beta chain) was found in a study of Ad26.COV2.S vaccination and SARS-CoV-2 variants. Whole-study context: Donor got 5x10^10 or 1x10^11 viral particles of Ad26.COV2.S. General observations from the study: Vaccine recipients posted higher spike-specific TCR breadth than their placebo counterparts. Measurements of TCR breadth and depth may have given underestimates of the total T cell responses.

Germline values: CDR1 SGHDT, CDR2 YYEEEE. With 1 base removed from V and 7 bases from J, the gap between germline ends came to 6 bases. The CDR3 length is 12 residues. Measured with immunoSEQ multiplex PCR; TCRdb has only the in-frame clones, and not every one. This table has about 350,000 clones, more than 85% appearing once. For this clone: The antigen remains undetermined.

Treatment noted: 15 to 20 received Ad26.COV2.S at low or high dose, single or two shots; 5 received placebo; per-sample allocation not given. Day 63 after the first vaccine or placebo injection was the time point for sampling. This sequence originates from a person aged 18-60 years who received the Ad26.COV2.S COVID-19 vaccine or a placebo. The sequenced sample was peripheral blood, obtained in a trial of Ad26.COV2.S vaccine versus placebo. The chain couples TRBV5-6 to TRBJ1-5, with D hard to call. The CDR3, as DNA: TGTGCCAGCAGCTTGTACGGCCAGCCCCAGCATTTT. It is translated as CASSLYGQPQHF. The full variable domain, rest sourced from reference TRBV5-6 and TRBJ1-5, is DAGVTQSPTHLIKTRGQQVTLRCSPKSGHDTVSWYQQALGQGPQFIFQYYEEEERQRGNFPDRFSGHQFPNYSSELNVNALLLGDSALYLCASSLYGQPQHFGDGTRLSIL.